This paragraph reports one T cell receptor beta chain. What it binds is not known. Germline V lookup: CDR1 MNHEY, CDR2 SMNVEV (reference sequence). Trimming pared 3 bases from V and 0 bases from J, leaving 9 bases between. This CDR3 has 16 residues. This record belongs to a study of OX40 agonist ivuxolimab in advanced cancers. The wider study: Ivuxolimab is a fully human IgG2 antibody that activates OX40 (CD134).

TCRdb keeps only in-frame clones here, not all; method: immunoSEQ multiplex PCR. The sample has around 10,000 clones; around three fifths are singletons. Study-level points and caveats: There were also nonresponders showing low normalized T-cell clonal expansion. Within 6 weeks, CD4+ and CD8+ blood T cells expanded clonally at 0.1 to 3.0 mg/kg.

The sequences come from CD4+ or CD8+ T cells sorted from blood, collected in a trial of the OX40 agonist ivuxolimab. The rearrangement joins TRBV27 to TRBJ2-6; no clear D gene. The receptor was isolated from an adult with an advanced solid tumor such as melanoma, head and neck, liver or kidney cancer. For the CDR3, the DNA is TGTGCCAGCAGTTTTGACCCGGGCTCTGGGGCCAACGTCCTGACTTTC. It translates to CASSFDPGSGANVLTF.